A selection of T cell receptor beta chains follows, all from one sample in a study of T cells in localized non-small cell lung cancer. The repertoire was sequenced with immunoSEQ multiplex PCR; TCRdb's copy has only in-frame clones and lacks some. Of 50,000 to 60,000 clones listed, roughly 75% are singletons. This specimen consisted of PBMCs, obtained before any cancer treatment. All receptors come from a woman aged 35 to 70 with stage II lung adenocarcinoma. Both conserved end residues are part of each CDR3. Each record gives: CDR3 DNA, CDR3 protein, J gene, clone size, D gene, V gene. A D gene is named only where the DNA matches it firmly. The size field is filled for only some rows; it gives once, few, many or a size class.

CDR3 DNA: TGTGCCAGCAGCTTAGGAGGGCCCGTGGGCTACACCTTC
CDR3 protein: CASSLGGPVGYTF
J gene: TRBJ1-2
clone size: NA
D gene: NA
V gene: TRBV7-9

CDR3 DNA: TGTGCCTGGAGTGGTCAAGGGGGCGAGCAGTACTTC
CDR3 protein: CAWSGQGGEQYF
J gene: TRBJ2-7
clone size: NA
D gene: NA
V gene: TRBV30

CDR3 DNA: TGTGCCAGCAGCGGGCAAGAGACCCAGTACTTC
CDR3 protein: CASSGQETQYF
J gene: TRBJ2-5
clone size: NA
D gene: NA
V gene: TRBV11-2

CDR3 DNA: TGTGCCAGCAGCTTAGGGGTGCCGGGTCAGCCCCAGCATTTT
CDR3 protein: CASSLGVPGQPQHF
J gene: TRBJ1-5
clone size: NA
D gene: NA
V gene: TRBV7-6

CDR3 DNA: TGTGCCAGCAGTTTTCCTTGGTCGTCCAGCGGGGGGCCTGGAGATACGCAGTATTTT
CDR3 protein: CASSFPWSSSGGPGDTQYF
J gene: TRBJ2-3
clone size: NA
D gene: TRBD2
V gene: TRBV28

CDR3 DNA: TGTGCCAGCAGGGAGGGTCTGGGAAACACCATATATTTT
CDR3 protein: CASREGLGNTIYF
J gene: TRBJ1-3
clone size: NA
D gene: NA
V gene: TRBV6-5

CDR3 DNA: TGTGCCAGCTCACCCTTTAGGTATGAGAATGAGCAGTTCTTC
CDR3 protein: CASSPFRYENEQFF
J gene: TRBJ2-1
clone size: NA
D gene: NA
V gene: TRBV18

CDR3 DNA: TGTGCCAGCAGTTCCAGGACATCTCATACCTACGAGCAGTACTTC
CDR3 protein: CASSSRTSHTYEQYF
J gene: TRBJ2-7
clone size: once
D gene: NA
V gene: TRBV6-5

CDR3 DNA: TGCGCCAGCAGCCTGGACAGAGCTAGCACAGATACGCAGTATTTT
CDR3 protein: CASSLDRASTDTQYF
J gene: TRBJ2-3
clone size: NA
D gene: NA
V gene: TRBV5-1

CDR3 DNA: TGTGCCAGCAGCTTGGACAGGTACCTCTACGAGCAGTACTTC
CDR3 protein: CASSLDRYLYEQYF
J gene: TRBJ2-7
clone size: NA
D gene: TRBD1
V gene: TRBV7-9

CDR3 DNA: TGTGCCAGCTCACCTAGCCTGGACACTGAAGCTTTCTTT
CDR3 protein: CASSPSLDTEAFF
J gene: TRBJ1-1
clone size: NA
D gene: NA
V gene: TRBV18

CDR3 DNA: TGTGCCAGCCTTACCGGGACAGGGAGAAACACTGAAGCTTTCTTT
CDR3 protein: CASLTGTGRNTEAFF
J gene: TRBJ1-1
clone size: NA
D gene: TRBD1
V gene: TRBV6-6

CDR3 DNA: TGTGCCAGCAGTTTATCATTTTCGCGGGGGGGCACAGATACGCAGTATTTT
CDR3 protein: CASSLSFSRGGTDTQYF
J gene: TRBJ2-3
clone size: NA
D gene: TRBD2
V gene: TRBV28

CDR3 DNA: TGCGCCAGCAGCTTATCTTTCATGAACACTGAAGCTTTCTTT
CDR3 protein: CASSLSFMNTEAFF
J gene: TRBJ1-1
clone size: NA
D gene: NA
V gene: TRBV5-1

CDR3 DNA: TGCGCCAGCAGCCAACAGGGGACTAGCGGGGGGGCGGATACGCAGTATTTT
CDR3 protein: CASSQQGTSGGADTQYF
J gene: TRBJ2-3
clone size: NA
D gene: TRBD2
V gene: TRBV4-1

CDR3 DNA: TGTGCCAGCAGCTTATTGGGGGCAGGGGATCGCGATGAGCAGTTCTTC
CDR3 protein: CASSLLGAGDRDEQFF
J gene: TRBJ2-1
clone size: once
D gene: NA
V gene: TRBV7-3